Listed below are T cell receptor beta chains from one sample, sequenced in a study of T cells after yellow fever vaccination. In TCRdb, the 5' RACE reads were re-called with MiXCR into one record per CDR3 protein. The data hold 350,000 to 450,000 distinct CDR3 sequences, with approximately 5.7% observed a single time. The sample consisted of PBMCs, taken 5 days after the yellow fever booster vaccination. The receptors derive from a man aged 30-40 years who received the YFV17D yellow fever vaccine. CDR3s include the opening cysteine and the closing phenylalanine or tryptophan. The D gene is left open where the match is weak. The size of a clone is reported for some rows only, either as once, few or many, or as a class for expanded clones.

TRBV20-1	-	TRBD1	TRBJ2-2	CSAPRQGGTGELFF	TGCAGTGCTCCCAGACAGGGTGGCACCGGGGAGCTGTTTTTT
TRBV5-1	many	-	TRBJ2-7	CASSLGVAALSYEQYF	TGCGCCAGCAGCTTGGGTGTGGCCGCCCTCTCCTACGAGCAGTACTTC
TRBV5-1	many	-	TRBJ2-7	CASSQTDYEQYF	TGCGCCAGCTCTCAGACAGACTACGAGCAGTACTTC
TRBV28	many	-	TRBJ2-7	CASRLPGTIYEQYF	TGTGCCAGCAGGCTACCGGGCACGATCTACGAGCAGTACTTC
TRBV19	few	-	TRBJ1-1	CASSIPRLNTEAFF	TGTGCCAGTAGTATCCCGAGGCTGAACACTGAAGCTTTCTTT
TRBV3-1	many	TRBD1	TRBJ2-7	CASSQNRGPYEQYF	TGTGCCAGCAGCCAAAACAGGGGACCCTACGAGCAGTACTTC
TRBV21-1	few	-	TRBJ2-3	CARGLSSGRAIVGTDTQYF	TGTGCCAGAGGGTTGTCTAGCGGGAGGGCGATCGTGGGCACAGATACGCAGTATTTT
TRBV18	many	TRBD2	TRBJ2-7	CASSRSLAGVDEQYF	TGTGCCAGCTCACGCTCACTAGCGGGAGTCGACGAGCAGTACTTC
TRBV5-1	many	-	TRBJ1-3	CASSSPGGNTIYF	TGCGCCAGCAGCTCCCCTGGAGGAAACACCATATATTTT
TRBV18	-	TRBD1	TRBJ2-1	CASSQALSGTGGKAEQFF	TGTGCCAGCTCACAAGCCCTATCCGGGACAGGGGGTAAGGCTGAGCAGTTCTTC
TRBV5-1	-	-	TRBJ2-5	CASMRQASQETQYF	TGCGCCAGCATGAGACAGGCAAGTCAAGAGACCCAGTACTTC
TRBV7-6	-	TRBD2	TRBJ2-1	CASSKGEGTQFF	TGTGCCAGCAGCAAAGGGGAGGGTACGCAGTTCTTC
TRBV7-2	many	-	TRBJ2-1	CASSFSGEQFF	TGTGCCAGCAGCTTTAGCGGTGAGCAGTTCTTC
TRBV5-1	-	TRBD2	TRBJ2-3	CASSLGSTSGADTQYF	TGCGCCAGCAGCTTGGGATCGACTAGCGGGGCAGATACGCAGTATTTT
TRBV20-1	-	-	TRBJ1-1	CSASWGPTDTEAFF	TGCAGTGCTTCCTGGGGACCGACGGACACTGAAGCTTTCTTT
TRBV12-3/TRBV12-4	many	-	TRBJ2-1	CASSSTGSYNEQFF	TGTGCCAGCAGTTCGACGGGTTCCTACAATGAGCAGTTCTTC
TRBV4-3	-	TRBD2	TRBJ2-3	CASSQEAAGDTDTQYF	TGCGCCAGCAGCCAAGAAGCAGCGGGAGACACAGATACGCAGTATTTT
TRBV6-1	-	-	TRBJ2-2	CASRWDGTLTGELFF	TGTGCCAGTCGGTGGGATGGGACCCTCACCGGGGAGCTGTTTTTT
TRBV7-2	many	TRBD2	TRBJ2-5	CASSESLAVSGETQYF	TGTGCCAGCAGCGAATCCCTAGCGGTTTCGGGGGAGACCCAGTACTTC
TRBV7-2	many	TRBD1	TRBJ2-1	CASSLFGQGSNEQFF	TGTGCCAGCAGCTTATTCGGACAGGGGTCCAATGAGCAGTTCTTC
TRBV19	many	TRBD2	TRBJ2-7	CASSIIRASGTYEQYF	TGTGCCAGTAGTATCATCAGGGCTAGCGGTACCTACGAGCAGTACTTC
TRBV20-1	few	-	TRBJ1-2	CSASLTGLYGYTF	TGCAGTGCTAGCCTAACAGGACTCTATGGCTACACCTTC
TRBV10-2	few	-	TRBJ1-1	CASMEANTEAFF	TGCGCCAGCATGGAGGCTAACACTGAAGCTTTCTTT
TRBV11-1	many	TRBD2	TRBJ2-1	CASSLRVSLAGGLPNNEQFF	TGTGCCAGCAGCTTACGGGTTTCCTTAGCGGGAGGCCTCCCGAACAATGAGCAGTTCTTC
TRBV5-1	few	-	TRBJ2-1	CASSLPTQYEQFF	TGCGCCAGCAGCTTGCCTACCCAATATGAGCAGTTCTTC
TRBV3-1	many	TRBD1	TRBJ2-3	CASSQHRGSGTQNTQYF	TGTGCCAGCAGCCAACACAGGGGGTCCGGCACACAAAATACGCAGTATTTT
TRBV29-1	few	TRBD1	TRBJ2-7	CSVGTGDDEQYF	TGCAGCGTCGGGACAGGGGACGACGAGCAGTACTTC
TRBV21-1	-	-	TRBJ2-7	CARLEVAGDSYEQYF	TGTGCCAGACTGGAGGTAGCGGGAGACTCCTACGAGCAGTACTTC
TRBV15	many	TRBD1	TRBJ2-6	CATSTTGGASGANVLTF	TGTGCCACCAGCACCACAGGGGGAGCATCTGGGGCCAACGTCCTGACTTTC
TRBV20-1	few	TRBD1	TRBJ2-1	CSARAPPGQKGNEQFF	TGCAGTGCTAGAGCTCCACCGGGACAGAAGGGGAATGAGCAGTTCTTC
TRBV6-2/TRBV6-3	-	TRBD2	TRBJ2-1	CASSYGASGRAPGNEQFF	TGTGCCAGCAGTTATGGGGCTAGCGGGAGGGCTCCGGGGAATGAGCAGTTCTTC
TRBV5-6	few	-	TRBJ1-5	CASSTTGAGPQHF	TGTGCCAGCAGCACCACGGGGGCTGGGCCCCAGCATTTT
TRBV5-1	few	-	TRBJ1-1	CASSLVGGLNTEAFF	TGCGCCAGCAGCTTGGTTGGGGGGCTGAACACTGAAGCTTTCTTT